This T cell receptor (beta chain) was sequenced during a study of blood T cell repertoires in COVID-19. Study in general: Both acute and convalescent COVID-19 samples were obtained from the United States, Italy and Spain. Sample material is recorded as cDNA or gDNA derived from T cells, B-cell-depleted T cells, or PBMCs.

V gave up 4 bases and J gave up 3 bases, with 7 bases separating them. The CDR3 consists of 12 residues. The germline gives CDR1 SGDLS, CDR2 YYNGEE. Per the original data handling: Amplification of reference gene primers was used by the study to estimate nucleated cell counts. Sequencing was performed with immunoSEQ multiplex PCR; in TCRdb, only in-frame clones are kept and a portion is missing. The V and J calls and clone size were taken over from that table, and D and trimming were inferred from the DNA. The repertoire has under 200,000 clones, more than 70% of them found once; the top ten carry roughly 6%.

The sequenced sample consisted of peripheral blood. V gene TRBV9 combines with J gene TRBJ1-1; no definite D call. This TCR came from a man in his forties or fifties with active or convalescent COVID-19. DNA of the CDR3: TGTGCCAGCAGCCTTCGAGACACTGAAGCTTTCTTT. Amino acid sequence: CASSLRDTEAFF.